This passage covers 8 T cell receptor beta chains from one sample sequenced in a study of tissue T cells after allogeneic stem cell transplantation (dated by TCRdb to between 2021 and 2024). According to the study, the label for this sample's time point signals: mouse harvest day 14 after allogeneic transplant. Each mouse graft consisted of 10^7 T-cell-depleted bone marrow cells plus 10^6 splenic CD5+ T cells and was given by tail vein injection. Libraries were made using the immunoSEQ multiplex PCR assay. TCRdb obtained this table from immuneACCESS and retained in-frame rearrangements with V and J assigned. These tables miss some clones; where compared with another copy, unresolved V genes account for less than half of the shortfall, and the remainder is unexplained. Across this sample there are over a thousand clones, with around 45% seen only once. The ten top clones hold about 25% of the sample.

Material for sequencing was gut tissue. Receptor source: a female BALB/c mouse given C57BL/6 T cells with graft-versus-host disease after an allogeneic hematopoietic cell transplant.

With regard to this clone: Mouse gene names and germline throughout. The read terminates 1 residue before the CDR3 end, so the remaining end is supplied by the germline J gene. The rearrangement links TRBV26 to TRBJ1-1; D is possibly TRBD1 (5 bases). The ends were cut back, 3 bases at V and 1 base at J, with 6 bases in the middle. The CDR3 sequence is 13 residues long. Per germline, CDR1 KGHPV and CDR2 FQNQEV (reference sequence). The DNA read from the CDR3 is TGTGCCAGCAGTCTAGACAGAAACACAGAAGTCTTC. Residues: CASSLDRNTEVF. The complete CDR3 protein is CASSLDRNTEVFF.

Comment on this clone: Gene names denote mouse genes. The read gets to within 1 residue of the CDR3 end, and the germline J gene fills in the rest. V and J are TRBV3 and TRBJ1-5; 10 bases are a match to TRBD1. Germline V gene lookup returns CDR1 SNHLY and CDR2 FYNGKV (reference sequence). The V gene end was trimmed by 4 bases and the J gene end by 1 base; junction bases not matched to a gene: 4. The CDR3 extends over 16 amino acids. The CDR3: CASSYSGQGNNQAPLF. CDR3 DNA (partial): TGTGCCAGCAGCTACTCGGGACAGGGGAACAACCAGGCTCCGCTT.

On this clone itself: These gene names are mouse names. The read comes to an end 1 residue before the CDR3 does, leaving the germline J gene to fill in the end. The chain has TRBV12-2 and TRBJ2-1, with TRBD2 identical over 7 bases. The CDR3 spans 13 residues. CDR1 is SGHLS and CDR2 is HYDKME in the germline V gene. The J segment lost 6 bases and the V segment lost 0 bases, leaving 1 base of the junction unmatched. CDR3 amino acids: CASSLGGGAEQFF. Partial CDR3 DNA: TGTGCCAGCTCTCTCGGGGGGGGTGCTGAGCAGTTC. The whole variable domain, remainder taken from reference TRBV12-2 and TRBJ2-1, is NSGVVQSPRYIIKGKGERSILKCIPISGHLSVAWYQQTQGQELKFFIQHYDKMERDKGNLPSRFSVQQFDDYHSEMNMSALELEDSAVYFCASSLGGGAEQFFGPGTRLTVL.

The table lists this clone with a few counts. Genes and germline come from the mouse. The read terminates 1 residue ahead of where the CDR3 ends, so the germline J gene completes it. The chain carries TRBV2 and TRBJ2-1, with a weak D call TRBD1 (6 bases). Germline V lookup: CDR1 LGHNA, CDR2 YSYQKL. Trimming left V 2 bases short and J 5 bases short, with 13 bases between. The CDR3 contains 15 residues. The chain's CDR3 is CASSQPGTKNAEQFF. Partial CDR3 DNA: TGTGCCAGCAGCCAACCAGGGACAAAAAATGCTGAGCAGTTC.

Worth noting for this clone: Gene names and germline refer to mouse. The read stops 1 residue short of the end of the CDR3; the missing end is completed from the germline J gene. The chain carries TRBV26 and TRBJ1-6; D remains unclear. TRBJ1-6 has ORF status, its function being uncertain. Per germline, CDR1 KGHPV and CDR2 FQNQEV (reference sequence). V dropped 3 bases and J dropped 0 bases, with 6 bases sitting between them. The CDR3 length is 15 residues. The CDR3 bases that were read are TGTGCCAGCAGTCTCGACAATTCCTATAATTCGCCCCTCTAC. This sequence encodes CASSLDNSYNSPLY. The whole CDR3 protein is CASSLDNSYNSPLYF.

Regarding this clone: The genes are named according to mouse. Read data end 1 residue before the CDR3 end; the end is taken from the germline J gene. The rearrangement uses TRBV19 and TRBJ2-7; 12 nucleotides align to TRBD2. The CDR3 has 14 residues. V was pared by 5 bases and J by 6 bases, with 6 bases of the junction left unmatched. The germline CDR1 and CDR2 sequences are FNHDT and SITEND (reference sequence). The sequenced CDR3 bases are TGTGCCAGCAGGTCGGGACTGGGGGGTCGTGAACAGTAC. Translating it yields CASRSGLGGREQY. The CDR3, in full, reads CASRSGLGGREQYF.

Remarks on this clone: Each gene name is a mouse one. The read terminates 1 residue ahead of where the CDR3 ends, so the germline J gene completes it. V gene TRBV26 combines with J gene TRBJ1-2; TRBD1 agrees at 7 bases. Germline CDR1 and CDR2: KGHPV and FQNQEV (reference sequence). The CDR3 extends over 15 amino acids. Trimming removed 2 bases from V and 0 bases from J; junction bases left unmatched: 3. The CDR3 loop is CASSLTGTANSDYTF. The part of the CDR3 DNA that was read is TGTGCCAGCAGTCTGACCGGGACAGCAAACTCCGACTACACC.

Notes on this clone: Gene names denote mouse genes. The read falls 1 residue short of the CDR3 end, and the missing part is taken from the germline J gene. This chain links TRBV23 with TRBJ1-1. The CDR3 totals 12 residues. Germline V gene lookup returns CDR1 KGHTA and CDR2 FQNQQP. The part of the CDR3 DNA that was read is TGCTCCAGCAGTCAATTGGGGGGGAAAGTCTTC. This encodes CSSSQLGGKVF. The CDR3, in full, reads CSSSQLGGKVFF.